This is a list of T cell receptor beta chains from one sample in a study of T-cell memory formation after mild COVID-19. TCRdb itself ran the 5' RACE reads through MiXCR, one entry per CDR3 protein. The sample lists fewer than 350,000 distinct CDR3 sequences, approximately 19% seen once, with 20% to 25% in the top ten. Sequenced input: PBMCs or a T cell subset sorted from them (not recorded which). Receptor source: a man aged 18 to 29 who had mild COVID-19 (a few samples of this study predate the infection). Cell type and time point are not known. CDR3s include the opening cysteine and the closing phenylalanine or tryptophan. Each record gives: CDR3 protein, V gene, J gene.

CASSSLTGGTEAFF	TRBV4-3	TRBJ1-1
CASSWDRGRPNQPQHF	TRBV2	TRBJ1-5
CASSLVIAGVYNEQFF	TRBV7-9	TRBJ2-1
CASSPSMNTEAFF	TRBV7-9	TRBJ1-1
CASSGRGHHTEAFF	TRBV6-5	TRBJ1-1
CASSLVSEKLFF	TRBV7-2	TRBJ1-4
CASGFAGQETQYF	TRBV2	TRBJ2-5
CSARGDPNYGYTF	TRBV20-1	TRBJ1-2
CASSQGWMGRYEQYF	TRBV14	TRBJ2-7
CASAVRGWGDTQYF	TRBV12-3/TRBV12-4	TRBJ2-3
CASTPGELNQETQYF	TRBV5-1	TRBJ2-5
CSASSGDQETQYF	TRBV20-1	TRBJ2-5
CATSRENSGTQYF	TRBV15	TRBJ2-5
CASSWDTTNYGYTF	TRBV7-2	TRBJ1-2
CASSVSGGAWETQYF	TRBV28	TRBJ2-5
CSVVPSTGKGAGELFF	TRBV29-1	TRBJ2-2
CASSSYEYGYTF	TRBV11-1	TRBJ1-2
CASSFGGTGRSPLHF	TRBV28	TRBJ1-6
CASSQDGRAREETQYF	TRBV4-1	TRBJ2-5
CASSQERGKGTDTQYF	TRBV4-1	TRBJ2-3
CATSSTGGWETQYF	TRBV15	TRBJ2-5
CASSWGQDTDTQYF	TRBV5-1	TRBJ2-3
CASRTTVGAEAFF	TRBV6-5	TRBJ1-1
CASSDQGGELFF	TRBV2	TRBJ2-2
CASSLLAGTNEQFF	TRBV12-3/TRBV12-4	TRBJ2-1
CASSSTSYSYEQYF	TRBV12-3/TRBV12-4	TRBJ2-7
CASSITGLADEQFF	TRBV11-3	TRBJ2-1
CSAEPTGGAGNEQFF	TRBV29-1	TRBJ2-1
CASSPVTSGDYNEQFF	TRBV5-1	TRBJ2-1
CASSHGGGRTEAFF	TRBV6-5	TRBJ1-1
CASSSPRGQHDDTQYF	TRBV11-3	TRBJ2-3
CASSRGQGIGMNTEAFF	TRBV14	TRBJ1-1
CASRGVLRAYNSPLHF	TRBV19	TRBJ1-6
CASSYRTGEDQPQHF	TRBV6-2/TRBV6-3	TRBJ1-5
CASSPSAGSGNTIYF	TRBV5-1	TRBJ1-3
CASSLPARTSGDTQYF	TRBV7-9	TRBJ2-3
CASSSGFSGANVLTF	TRBV12-3/TRBV12-4	TRBJ2-6
CASSPRDRPQETQYF	TRBV7-9	TRBJ2-5
CASSLADSRGESEAFF	TRBV27	TRBJ1-1
CASSDPGQSYRAPLHF	TRBV2	TRBJ1-6
CASSHRGTEQFF	TRBV2	TRBJ2-1
CSAHPTTGGSPLHF	TRBV20-1	TRBJ1-6
CASSPGPIVNQPQHF	TRBV12-3/TRBV12-4	TRBJ1-5
CSARGGATNTGELFF	TRBV20-1	TRBJ2-2
CASSQDMGQPQHF	TRBV4-3	TRBJ1-5
CASRGAGPSTDTQYF	TRBV7-2	TRBJ2-3
CASRRLEGNTEAFF	TRBV27	TRBJ1-1
CAAGAGASSPQHF	TRBV6-2/TRBV6-3	TRBJ1-5
CASSPWTVGETQYF	TRBV5-1	TRBJ2-5
CASSFGTAYGYTF	TRBV12-3/TRBV12-4	TRBJ1-2
CASSWTGTYGYTF	TRBV12-3/TRBV12-4	TRBJ1-2
CASPGGAGGTTGELFF	TRBV10-1	TRBJ2-2
CSVRQGGSETQYF	TRBV29-1	TRBJ2-5
CASTEAGVGAGELFF	TRBV12-3/TRBV12-4	TRBJ2-2
CATSDPQAGSRETQYF	TRBV24-1	TRBJ2-5